Each of the 21 T cell receptor beta chains below was sequenced from the same sample in a study of blood T cell repertoires in COVID-19. Only in-frame clones appear in the TCRdb table, and some are missing; sequencing was by immunoSEQ multiplex PCR. The sample gives 70,000 to 85,000 clones, around four fifths of which show up once; over 30% is in the top ten. The material sequenced was peripheral blood. The receptors derive from a man aged 80 or over with active or convalescent COVID-19.

This clone was recorded once. The gene calls are TRBV4-3 and TRBJ1-5; possible D gene TRBD1, 5 bases. Germline lookup yields CDR1 LGHNA and CDR2 YSLEER. CDR3 size: 13 residues. Trimming stripped 5 bases from V and 7 bases from J, with 12 bases between. CDR3 loop: CASSAQGKQPQHF. The CDR3 bases are TGCGCCAGCAGCGCCCAGGGTAAGCAGCCCCAGCATTTT.

J is TRBJ2-1 and V is TRBV9; TRBD1 aligns across 9 bases. The junction had 3 bases not matched to a gene; V was cut back by 2 bases and J by 0 bases. CDR3 length: 16 residues. Germline V lookup: CDR1 SGDLS, CDR2 YYNGEE. CDR3 coding DNA: TGTGCCAGCAGCGTGCAGGGACAGGGCTCCTACAATGAGCAGTTCTTC. Translating it yields CASSVQGQGSYNEQFF.

The chain carries TRBV18 and TRBJ1-1, with TRBD1 as a possible D gene (6 bases). The V gene's germline CDR1 is KGHSH and CDR2 LQKENI. Trimming took 3 bases from V and 1 from J, leaving 15 bases between them. This CDR3 contains 16 residues. CDR3 loop: CASSPVGGAGNTEAFF. DNA of the CDR3: TGTGCCAGCTCACCCGTAGGGGGGGCAGGGAACACTGAAGCTTTCTTT.

The chain carries TRBV19 and TRBJ2-6; tentative D call: TRBD1 (6 bases). The CDR3 loop spans 15 amino acids. Germline V gene lookup returns CDR1 LNHDA and CDR2 SQIVND (reference sequence). Trimming took off 6 bases at V and 4 bases at J, with 13 bases between the two ends. CDR3 sequence: CASRSDSLGANVLTF. The CDR3, as DNA: TGTGCCAGTAGGTCGGACAGTTTAGGGGCCAACGTCCTGACTTTC.

The chain links TRBV2 to TRBJ2-1; possible D gene TRBD1, 6 bases. CDR1 is SNHLY and CDR2 is FYNNEI in the germline V gene. Trimming shortened V by 7 bases and J by 4 bases, and 11 bases separated the two germline ends. This CDR3 region has 13 residues. Here the CDR3 reads CASNTGFYNEQFF. The CDR3 region has the DNA TGTGCCAGCAACACAGGGTTTTACAATGAGCAGTTCTTC.

This chain links TRBV18 with TRBJ1-5; D unclear. CDR1 and CDR2 (germline): KGHSH, LQKENI. Trimming shortened V by 3 bases and J by 2 bases, and 8 bases separated the two germline ends. This CDR3 spans 14 amino acids. CDR3 in amino acids: CASSPQQGNQPQHF. The CDR3 DNA is TGTGCCAGCTCACCCCAGCAGGGCAATCAGCCCCAGCATTTT.

This clone was found many times. This chain connects TRBV28 to TRBJ2-2; no clear D gene. The V end lost 2 bases, the J end lost 4 bases, and 8 bases lay between the germline ends. CDR1 MDHEN and CDR2 SYDVKM come from the germline V gene. The CDR3 consists of 14 residues. CDR3 nucleotide sequence: TGTGCCAGCAGTTTAACGGTTGGCACCGGGGAGCTGTTTTTT. Protein sequence: CASSLTVGTGELFF.

J is TRBJ2-7 and V is TRBV10-3, with D possibly TRBD2 on 6 matching bases. CDR3 length: 13 amino acids. V gave up 8 bases and J gave up 2 bases, with 13 bases separating them. Germline CDR1 is ENHRY and CDR2 is SYGVKD. The CDR3 coding sequence is TGTGCCATCGGGGGGACCGGGACCTACGAGCAGTACTTC. Protein sequence: CAIGGTGTYEQYF.

This chain connects TRBV6-6 to TRBJ2-7; TRBD1 is a possible D gene (5 bases). The CDR3 has 16 residues. Trimming stripped 0 bases from V and 3 bases from J, with 15 bases between. From germline, CDR1 is MNHNY and CDR2 SVGAGI (reference sequence). In DNA form, the CDR3 reads TGTGCCAGCAGTTACTCGTATTCAGGGAAGGACTACGAGCAGTACTTC. Its translation: CASSYSYSGKDYEQYF.

The J gene is TRBJ2-7, the V gene TRBV5-4, with 7 bases identical to TRBD1. Germline V gene lookup returns CDR1 SGHNT and CDR2 YYREEE (reference sequence). V shed 3 bases and J 3 bases; nucleotides not matched to a gene: 3. The CDR3 covers 13 residues. The CDR3 nucleotides are TGTGCCAGCAGCTCAAACAGGGGCTACGAGCAGTACTTC. It yields the protein CASSSNRGYEQYF.

The table lists this clone with a count of one. The chain carries TRBV7-2 and TRBJ2-5; the D is unclear. Germline-derived CDR1 and CDR2 are SGHTA and FQGNSA. This CDR3 contains 13 residues. V lost 4 bases, J lost 7 bases, and 13 bases lay in between. The CDR3 coding sequence is TGTGCCAGCAGCTACCTAGATATGGGGACCCAGTACTTC. Protein: CASSYLDMGTQYF.

This rearrangement joins TRBV7-2 to TRBJ2-2; TRBD1 agrees at 10 bases. The CDR3 spans 16 residues. Germline values: CDR1 SGHTA, CDR2 FQGNSA. V lost 4 bases to trimming and J lost 6 bases; unmatched junction nucleotides: 8. CDR3 DNA sequence: TGTGCCAGCAGCTACCGAAGACAGGGGGCTTCCGGGGAGCTGTTTTTT. Encoded protein: CASSYRRQGASGELFF.

This clone came up once. The chain couples TRBV11-2 to TRBJ2-1; D might be TRBD1 (5 bases). Germline V CDR1 and CDR2: SGHAT, FQNNGV. This CDR3 comprises 14 residues. V was trimmed by 4 bases and J by 8 bases, leaving 15 bases between them. The CDR3 sequence: CASSSQHQGDEQFF. The CDR3 nucleotides are TGTGCCAGCAGCTCACAGCATCAAGGGGATGAGCAGTTCTTC.

This clone was found once. The rearrangement uses TRBV14 and TRBJ2-1, with a tentative D call TRBD1 (6 bases). Germline values: CDR1 SGHDN, CDR2 FVKESK. V gave up 1 base and J gave up 4 bases, with 8 bases separating them. The CDR3 consists of 14 residues. The CDR3 nucleotides read TGTGCCAGCAGCCAAGTACAGGGATACAATGAGCAGTTCTTC. Amino acids: CASSQVQGYNEQFF.

The rearrangement links TRBV5-6 to TRBJ1-2, with D possibly being TRBD1 (5 bases). V gave up 2 bases and J gave up 0 bases, with 14 bases separating them. The germline V gene has CDR1 SGHDT and CDR2 YYEEEE. CDR3 length: 16 residues. The CDR3 reads CASSFLRTQANYGYTF. Written as DNA, the CDR3 is TGTGCCAGCAGCTTCCTTAGGACACAGGCTAACTATGGCTACACCTTC.

The J gene is TRBJ1-5, the V gene TRBV5-6; D is possibly TRBD1 (6 bases). V lost 1 base to trimming and J lost 5 bases, with 10 bases between them. The CDR3 consists of 14 residues. Germline CDR1 SGHDT, CDR2 YYEEEE. The CDR3 region has the DNA TGTGCCAGCAGCTTGTCCAGGGGCGATCAGCCCCAGCATTTT. The encoded protein is CASSLSRGDQPQHF.

The chain joins TRBV2 to TRBJ1-4; the D is unclear. This CDR3 comprises 15 residues. Trimming pared 4 bases from V and 2 bases from J, leaving 11 bases between. Per the germline V gene, CDR1 is SNHLY and CDR2 is FYNNEI. DNA for the CDR3: TGTGCCAGCAGTGCCTCCCGCCAGACTAATGAAAAACTGTTTTTT. The encoded protein is CASSASRQTNEKLFF.

A remark on this clone: A clone one base away is much larger, so this may be a read error. Different DNA sequences within this sample yield the same CDR3. The rearrangement joins TRBV5-5 to TRBJ2-6, with a tentative D call TRBD2 (6 bases). The CDR3 covers 14 residues. Trimming pared 4 bases from V and 4 bases from J, leaving 9 bases between. Germline V gene lookup returns CDR1 SGHKS and CDR2 YYEKEE (reference sequence). The CDR3: CASSRRGGANVLTF. CDR3 DNA sequence: TGTGCCAGCAGCCGACGGGGGGGGGCCAACGTCCTGACTTTC.

Here the CDR3 reads CASNQGSEAFF. DNA for the CDR3: TGTGCCAGCAACCAGGGTTCTGAAGCTTTCTTT. This chain connects TRBV6-5 to TRBJ1-1; D possibly corresponds to TRBD1 (5 bases). Germline CDR1 and CDR2: MNHEY and SVGAGI. There are 11 residues in the CDR3. V was trimmed by 7 bases and J by 6 bases, leaving 9 bases between them.

The rearrangement joins TRBV28 to TRBJ1-2, with D possibly being TRBD1 (5 bases). This CDR3 spans 14 amino acids. CDR1 is MDHEN and CDR2 is SYDVKM in the germline V gene. Trimming stripped 6 bases from V and 4 bases from J, with 15 bases between. The CDR3: CASSPGLGLYGYTF. The CDR3 DNA reads TGTGCCAGCAGCCCCGGGCTGGGGCTCTATGGCTACACCTTC.

This clone was seen only once. This chain uses TRBV28 with TRBJ1-5; D is uncertain. The germline V gene has CDR1 MDHEN and CDR2 SYDVKM. The germline V and J ends were trimmed by 2 bases and 5 bases, with 10 bases remaining between them. This CDR3 spans 14 amino acids. As DNA, the CDR3 is TGTGCCAGCAGTTTAGCCAGTCCCTATCAGCCCCAGCATTTT. This sequence encodes CASSLASPYQPQHF.